These T cell receptor beta chains were read from a single sample in a study of T cell responses to AZD1222 COVID-19 vaccine. Repertoires were generated with immunoSEQ multiplex PCR, while TCRdb's copy carries only in-frame clones and drops some. The repertoire has approximately 68,000 clones, more than 70% of them found once; the top ten carry 4.8%. The sample in question was peripheral blood, obtained 28 days after the second dose of the MenACWY control vaccine. The origin of the receptors is an adult who received the MenACWY meningococcal vaccine as a control. Both conserved end residues are part of each CDR3. D genes are given only for firm matches. Rows give clone size only sometimes, using once, few, many, or a class for an expanded clone.

j_call,clone_size,v_call,d_call,cdr3_nt,cdr3_aa
TRBJ1-4,once,TRBV28,-,TGTGCCAGCGCATGGGGGGGTGGTGAAAAACTGTTTTTT,CASAWGGGEKLFF
TRBJ2-7,-,TRBV15,-,TGTGCCACCAGCAGAGGACCTCCGTTTGCGCTCGAGCAGTACTTC,CATSRGPPFALEQYF
TRBJ1-2,few,TRBV27,-,TGTGCCAGCAGTTTGGGGGGGAGGCGGTCTCGAGCGGGCTACACCTTC,CASSLGGRRSRAGYTF
TRBJ1-1,-,TRBV6-5,TRBD1,TGTGCCAGCAGTTACCACAACAGGGGGAACACTGAAGCTTTCTTT,CASSYHNRGNTEAFF
TRBJ1-2,-,TRBV11-2,-,TGTGCCAGCAGCTTGGGTACGGGATATGGCTACACCTTC,CASSLGTGYGYTF
TRBJ1-2,-,TRBV15,-,TGTGCCACCAGCAGCCAGCGACCGAAAAGACGCGGCTACACCTTC,CATSSQRPKRRGYTF
TRBJ1-5,-,TRBV3-1/TRBV3-2,-,TGTGCCAGCAGCTCTGGGGACTACAATCAGCCCCAGCATTTT,CASSSGDYNQPQHF
TRBJ1-5,-,TRBV18,-,TGTGCCAGCTCACCATTCCCTCCAGAGCCCCAGCATTTT,CASSPFPPEPQHF
TRBJ2-5,-,TRBV28,TRBD2,TGTGCCAGCAGTGGGGGAGGGCAAGAGACCCAGTACTTC,CASSGGGQETQYF
TRBJ1-1,-,TRBV7-3,-,TGTGCCAGCAGTTGGGGGGGAGACACTGAAGCTTTCTTT,CASSWGGDTEAFF
TRBJ2-3,few,TRBV5-8,TRBD1,TGTGCCAGCAGCTACTCCGGGACAGGGACGAATACGCAGTATTTT,CASSYSGTGTNTQYF
TRBJ2-1,once,TRBV2,TRBD1,TGTGCCAGCAGCCGGGACAGGCTGACTGAGCAGTTCTTC,CASSRDRLTEQFF
TRBJ2-2,-,TRBV5-8,TRBD2,TGTGCCAGCAGCTGGGGGTCAATTGGAGCGGGGGTTTTGAACACCGGGGAGCTGTTTTTT,CASSWGSIGAGVLNTGELFF
TRBJ1-2,-,TRBV7-9,-,TGTGCCAGCAGCCTCGCCGGTTATGGCTACACCTTC,CASSLAGYGYTF